This TCR beta chain is from a study of identical twins. Per the germline V gene, CDR1 is SSHAT and CDR2 is FNYEAQ (reference sequence). The CDR3 covers 15 residues. V shed 4 bases, J shed 7 bases, and the junction held 8 bases outside the gene matches. TCRdb re-called the 5' RACE reads through MiXCR, storing one row per CDR3 protein. The sample has just under 650,000 distinct CDR3 sequences, about 7% seen once. The data were also submitted as part of a second study, on yellow fever vaccine responses in identical twins.

The chain recombines TRBV7-7 with TRBJ2-7; the match to TRBD2 covers 12 bases. The sample consisted of PBMCs. The TCR was taken from a young woman in good health. CDR3 in DNA: TGTGCCAGCAGCTCCCGACTAGCGGGAGAGGGTGAGCAGTACTTC. Encoded protein: CASSSRLAGEGEQYF. Full variable domain (outside the CDR3, taken from reference TRBV7-7 and TRBJ2-7): GAGVSQSPRYKVTKRGQDVTLRCDPISSHATLYWYQQALGQGPEFLTYFNYEAQPDKSGLPSDRFSAERPEGSISTLTIQRTEQRDSAMYRCASSSRLAGEGEQYFGPGTRLTVT.